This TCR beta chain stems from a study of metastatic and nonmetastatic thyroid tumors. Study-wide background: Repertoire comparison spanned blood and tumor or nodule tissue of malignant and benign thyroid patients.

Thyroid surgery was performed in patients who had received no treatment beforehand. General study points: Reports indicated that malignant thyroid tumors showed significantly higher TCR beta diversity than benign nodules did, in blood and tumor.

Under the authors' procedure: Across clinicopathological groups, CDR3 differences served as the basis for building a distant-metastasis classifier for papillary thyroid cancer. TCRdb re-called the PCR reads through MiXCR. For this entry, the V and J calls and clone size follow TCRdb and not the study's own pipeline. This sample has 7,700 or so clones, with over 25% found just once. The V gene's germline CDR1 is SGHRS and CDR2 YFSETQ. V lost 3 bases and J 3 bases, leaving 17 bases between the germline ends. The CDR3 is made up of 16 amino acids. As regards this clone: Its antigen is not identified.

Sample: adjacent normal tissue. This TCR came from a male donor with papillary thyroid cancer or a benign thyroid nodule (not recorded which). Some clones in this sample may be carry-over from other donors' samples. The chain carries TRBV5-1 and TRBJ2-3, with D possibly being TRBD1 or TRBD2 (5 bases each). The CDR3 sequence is CASSSLHWGRTDTQYF. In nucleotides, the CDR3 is TGCGCCAGCAGCTCCCTCCATTGGGGGAGAACAGATACGCAGTATTTT.